The present T cell receptor (beta chain) was sequenced within a study of blood T cells in healthy people across ages. This CDR3 has 15 residues. Using a J-beta primer mix together with a sample-barcoded 5' primer, a second PCR was run for roughly 7 to 12 cycles. A single record per CDR3 protein comes from TCRdb applying MiXCR to the 5' RACE reads. The sample consists of more than 1 million distinct CDR3 sequences, under 45% of them appearing once. Input material: blood. The receptor was derived from a woman between 55 and 75 years old in good health. This chain links TRBV21-1 with TRBJ2-3; the table's D call of TRBD2 was not tested on the DNA. TRBV21-1 is a known pseudogene. CDR3 protein: CASSKGREPTDTQYF. DNA of the CDR3: TGTGCCAGCAGCAAAGGGAGGGAGCCGACGGATACGCAGTATTTT.